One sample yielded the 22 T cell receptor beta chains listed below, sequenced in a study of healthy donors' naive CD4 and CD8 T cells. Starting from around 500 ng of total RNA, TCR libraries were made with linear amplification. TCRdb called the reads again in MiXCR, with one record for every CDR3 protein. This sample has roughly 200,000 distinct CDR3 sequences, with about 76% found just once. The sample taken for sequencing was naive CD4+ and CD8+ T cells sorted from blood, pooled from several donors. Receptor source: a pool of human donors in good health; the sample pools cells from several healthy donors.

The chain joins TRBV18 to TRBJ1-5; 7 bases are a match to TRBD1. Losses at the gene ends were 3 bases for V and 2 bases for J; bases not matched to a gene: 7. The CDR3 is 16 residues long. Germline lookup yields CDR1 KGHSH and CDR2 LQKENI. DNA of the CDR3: TGTGCCAGCTCACCCGGCCATGGACAGGGCAATCAGCCCCAGCATTTT. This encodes CASSPGHGQGNQPQHF.

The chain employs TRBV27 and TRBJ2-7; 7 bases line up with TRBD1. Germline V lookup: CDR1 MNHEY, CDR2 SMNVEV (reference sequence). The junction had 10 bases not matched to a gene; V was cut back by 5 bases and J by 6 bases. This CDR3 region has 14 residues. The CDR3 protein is CASSGTAAKREQYF. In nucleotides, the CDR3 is TGTGCCAGCAGTGGGACAGCCGCCAAGCGCGAGCAGTACTTC.

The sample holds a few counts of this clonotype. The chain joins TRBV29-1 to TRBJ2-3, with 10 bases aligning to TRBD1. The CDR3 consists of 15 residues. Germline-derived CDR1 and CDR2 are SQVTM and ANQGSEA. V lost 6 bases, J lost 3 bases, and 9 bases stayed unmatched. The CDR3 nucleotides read TGCAGCGTGGTGACAGGGGGCGGCCAAACAGATACGCAGTATTTT. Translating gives CSVVTGGGQTDTQYF.

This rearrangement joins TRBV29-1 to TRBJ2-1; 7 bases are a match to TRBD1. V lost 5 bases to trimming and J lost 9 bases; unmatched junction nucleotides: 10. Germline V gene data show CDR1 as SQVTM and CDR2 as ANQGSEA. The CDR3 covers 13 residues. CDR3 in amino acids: CSVTAVSGGEQFF. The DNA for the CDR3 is TGCAGCGTTACCGCGGTCTCAGGGGGTGAGCAGTTCTTC.

In DNA form, the CDR3 reads TGTGCCTGGGACAGGGGGCTCGAAGCTTTCTTT. Its protein is CAWDRGLEAFF. J is TRBJ1-1 and V is TRBV30; 10 nucleotides align to TRBD1. CDR1 is GTSNPN, CDR2 SVGIG, per germline (reference sequence). V was clipped by 5 bases and J by 8 bases; unmatched bases: 2. The CDR3 has 11 residues.

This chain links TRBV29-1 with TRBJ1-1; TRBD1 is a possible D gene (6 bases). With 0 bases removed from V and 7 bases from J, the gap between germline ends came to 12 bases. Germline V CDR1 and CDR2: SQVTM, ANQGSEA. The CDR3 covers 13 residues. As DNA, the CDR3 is TGCAGCGTTGAAGAGGGGGGCGGCGGTGAAGCTTTCTTT. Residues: CSVEEGGGGEAFF.

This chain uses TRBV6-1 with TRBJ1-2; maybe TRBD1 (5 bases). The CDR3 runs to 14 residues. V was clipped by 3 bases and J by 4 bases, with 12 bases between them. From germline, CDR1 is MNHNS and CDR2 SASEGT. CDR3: CASSDSGMIYGYTF. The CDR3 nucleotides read TGTGCCAGCAGTGATTCAGGGATGATCTATGGCTACACCTTC.

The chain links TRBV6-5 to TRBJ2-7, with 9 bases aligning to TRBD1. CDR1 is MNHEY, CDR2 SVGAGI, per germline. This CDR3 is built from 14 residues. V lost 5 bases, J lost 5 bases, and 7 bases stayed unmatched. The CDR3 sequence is CASSQQGARNEQYF. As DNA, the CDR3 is TGTGCCAGCAGTCAACAGGGGGCTAGGAACGAGCAGTACTTC.

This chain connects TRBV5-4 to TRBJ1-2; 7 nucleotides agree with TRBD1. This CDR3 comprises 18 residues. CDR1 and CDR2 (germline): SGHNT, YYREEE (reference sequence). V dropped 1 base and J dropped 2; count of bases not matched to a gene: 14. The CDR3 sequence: CASSLQGARGLKNYGYTF. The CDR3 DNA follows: TGTGCCAGCAGCTTGCAAGGGGCAAGGGGGCTAAAGAACTATGGCTACACCTTC.

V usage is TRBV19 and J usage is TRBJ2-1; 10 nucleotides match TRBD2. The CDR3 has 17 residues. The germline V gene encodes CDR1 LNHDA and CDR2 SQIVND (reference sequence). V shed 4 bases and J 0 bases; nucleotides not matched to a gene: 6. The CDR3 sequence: CASSRTSGSSSYNEQFF. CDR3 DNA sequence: TGTGCCAGTAGTAGGACTAGCGGCTCAAGCTCCTACAATGAGCAGTTCTTC.

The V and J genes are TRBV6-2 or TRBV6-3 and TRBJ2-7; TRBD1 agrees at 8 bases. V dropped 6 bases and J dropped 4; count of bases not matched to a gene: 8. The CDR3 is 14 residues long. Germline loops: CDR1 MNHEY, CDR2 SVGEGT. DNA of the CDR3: TGTGCCAGCAGCCTGGACAGGGCGGCATACGAGCAGTACTTC. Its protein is CASSLDRAAYEQYF.

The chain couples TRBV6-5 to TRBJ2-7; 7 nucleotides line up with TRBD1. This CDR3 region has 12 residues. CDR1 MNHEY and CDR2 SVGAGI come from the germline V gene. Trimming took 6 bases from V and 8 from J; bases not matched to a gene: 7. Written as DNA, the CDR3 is TGTGCCAGCAGGGAAGTGACAGGGAAGCAGTACTTC. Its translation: CASREVTGKQYF.

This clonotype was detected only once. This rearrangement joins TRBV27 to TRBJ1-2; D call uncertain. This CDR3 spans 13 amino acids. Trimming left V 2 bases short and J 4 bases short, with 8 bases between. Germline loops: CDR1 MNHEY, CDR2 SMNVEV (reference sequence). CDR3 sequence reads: CASSLIGSYGYTF. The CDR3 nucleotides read TGTGCCAGCAGTTTAATAGGGTCCTATGGCTACACCTTC.

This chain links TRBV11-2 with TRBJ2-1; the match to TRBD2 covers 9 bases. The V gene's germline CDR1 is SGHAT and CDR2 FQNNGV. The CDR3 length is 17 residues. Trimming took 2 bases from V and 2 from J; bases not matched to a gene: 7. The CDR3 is CASSLSSGVPPYNEQFF. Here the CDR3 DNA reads TGTGCCAGCAGCTTATCTAGCGGGGTTCCTCCCTACAATGAGCAGTTCTTC.

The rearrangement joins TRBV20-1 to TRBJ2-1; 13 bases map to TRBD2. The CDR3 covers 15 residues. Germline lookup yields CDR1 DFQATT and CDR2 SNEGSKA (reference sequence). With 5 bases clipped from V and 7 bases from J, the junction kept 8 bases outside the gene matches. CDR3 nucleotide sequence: TGCAGTGCTCTCGGGACTAGCGGGGTACGGAATGAGCAGTTCTTC. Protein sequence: CSALGTSGVRNEQFF.

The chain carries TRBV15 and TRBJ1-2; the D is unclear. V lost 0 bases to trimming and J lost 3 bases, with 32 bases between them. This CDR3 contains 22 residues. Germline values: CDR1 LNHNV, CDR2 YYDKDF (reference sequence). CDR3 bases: TGTGCCACCAGCAGAGATATAAGGTTGGGTGGGTTCGGAAGGGAAGGGCACTATGGCTACACCTTC. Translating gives CATSRDIRLGGFGREGHYGYTF.

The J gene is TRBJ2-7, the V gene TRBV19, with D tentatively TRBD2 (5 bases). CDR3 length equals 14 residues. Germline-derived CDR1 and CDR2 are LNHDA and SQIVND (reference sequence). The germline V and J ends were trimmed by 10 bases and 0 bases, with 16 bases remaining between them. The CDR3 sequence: CATDLASNSYEQYF. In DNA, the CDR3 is TGTGCCACCGATCTAGCATCAAACTCCTACGAGCAGTACTTC.

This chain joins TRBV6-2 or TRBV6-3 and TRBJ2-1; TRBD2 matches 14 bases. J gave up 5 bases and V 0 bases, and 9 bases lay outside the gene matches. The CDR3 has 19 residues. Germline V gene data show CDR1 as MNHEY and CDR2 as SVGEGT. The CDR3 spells CASSYSIAGLAGEDNEQFF. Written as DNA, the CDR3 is TGTGCCAGCAGTTACTCTATTGCGGGACTAGCGGGGGAAGACAATGAGCAGTTCTTC.

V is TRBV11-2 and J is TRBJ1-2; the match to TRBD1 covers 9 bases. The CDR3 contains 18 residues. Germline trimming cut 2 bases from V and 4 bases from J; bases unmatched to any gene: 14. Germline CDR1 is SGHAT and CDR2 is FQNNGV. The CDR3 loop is CASSLYPDRGPDGYGYTF. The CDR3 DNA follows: TGTGCCAGCAGCTTATACCCGGACAGGGGTCCAGACGGCTATGGCTACACCTTC.

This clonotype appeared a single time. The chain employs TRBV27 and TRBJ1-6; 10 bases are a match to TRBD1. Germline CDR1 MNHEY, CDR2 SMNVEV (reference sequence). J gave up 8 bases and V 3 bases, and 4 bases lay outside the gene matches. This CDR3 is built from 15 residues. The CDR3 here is CASSLDRGVYSPLHF. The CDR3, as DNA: TGTGCCAGCAGTTTGGACAGGGGGGTTTATTCACCCCTCCACTTT.

CDR3 loop: CASERASGPYNEQFF. In nucleotides, the CDR3 is TGCGCCAGCGAGCGGGCTAGCGGGCCTTACAATGAGCAGTTCTTC. V usage is TRBV5-1 and J usage is TRBJ2-1; 8 bases fit TRBD2. The CDR3 loop spans 15 amino acids. In germline, CDR1 is SGHRS, CDR2 YFSETQ. V was clipped by 7 bases and J by 4 bases; unmatched bases: 10. Full variable domain (outside the CDR3, taken from reference TRBV5-1 and TRBJ2-1): KAGVTQTPRYLIKTRGQQVTLSCSPISGHRSVSWYQQTPGQGLQFLFEYFSETQRNKGNFPGRFSGRQFSNSRSEMNVSTLELGDSALYLCASERASGPYNEQFFGPGTRLTVL.

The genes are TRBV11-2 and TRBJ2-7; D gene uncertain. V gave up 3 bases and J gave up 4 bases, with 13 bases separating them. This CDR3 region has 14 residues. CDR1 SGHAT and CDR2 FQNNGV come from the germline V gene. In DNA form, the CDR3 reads TGTGCCAGCAGCTTTAAGGGATTCGGATACGAGCAGTACTTC. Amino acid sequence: CASSFKGFGYEQYF.